These 17 T cell receptor beta chains were sequenced from one sample in a study of cytomegalovirus exposure and HLA in healthy donors. 60 Vbeta and 13 Jbeta primers were used in PCR. Sequenced by immunoSEQ multiplex PCR; TCRdb stores in-frame clones only, minus some. The sample has 150,000 to 200,000 clones, around four fifths seen once. The sequenced material came from PBMCs. These receptors originate from a man aged 45-65 years in good health and CMV-seronegative.

The chain recombines TRBV6-5 with TRBJ1-3; the match to TRBD1 covers 7 bases. After removal of 0 bases from V and 5 bases from J, the junction contained 4 bases not matched to a gene. CDR1 is MNHEY and CDR2 is SVGAGI in the germline V gene. This CDR3 is built from 15 residues. CDR3 protein: CASSYSRQGRNTIYF. CDR3 nucleotide sequence: TGTGCCAGCAGTTACTCCCGACAGGGCAGAAACACCATATATTTT.

This chain links TRBV7-8 with TRBJ2-1; D is unclear. V was pared by 11 bases and J by 0 bases, with 14 bases between. The CDR3 extends over 14 amino acids. Germline V gene lookup returns CDR1 SGHVS and CDR2 FQNEAQ. This chain's CDR3 is CAAAGPSSYNEQFF. In DNA form, the CDR3 reads TGTGCCGCGGCCGGTCCAAGCTCCTACAATGAGCAGTTCTTC.

V gene TRBV7-2 combines with J gene TRBJ2-3; no reliable D call. The CDR3 extends over 14 amino acids. Deletions cut 3 bases from V and 1 base from J, with 8 bases between. Germline CDR1 reads SGHTA; CDR2 reads FQGNSA. The CDR3 DNA follows: TGTGCCAGCAGCTTTAGACTGGGCACAGATACGCAGTATTTT. Amino acid sequence: CASSFRLGTDTQYF.

The V call is TRBV6-1, the J call TRBJ1-2, with D possibly TRBD1 on 5 matching bases. Trimming took off 2 bases at V and 7 bases at J, with 11 bases between the two ends. The germline gives CDR1 MNHNS, CDR2 SASEGT. The CDR3 consists of 13 residues. CDR3 protein: CASSEFQGSGYTF. The CDR3 DNA follows: TGTGCCAGCAGTGAATTTCAGGGCTCTGGCTACACCTTC.

V and J are TRBV6-4 and TRBJ2-7, with D possibly being TRBD2 (7 bases). The V gene's germline CDR1 is MRHNA and CDR2 SNTAGT. The germline V and J ends were trimmed by 6 bases and 6 bases, with 18 bases remaining between them. This CDR3 is 14 amino acids long. The CDR3, as DNA: TGTGCCAGCAGGCGGGGGCCTAACACCGGCGAGCAGTACTTC. Its protein product is CASRRGPNTGEQYF.

V gene TRBV5-1 combines with J gene TRBJ1-1, with D possibly matching TRBD1 (5 bases). Germline assignment: CDR1 SGHRS and CDR2 YFSETQ. Trimming shortened V by 2 bases and J by 3 bases, and 14 bases separated the two germline ends. The CDR3 is 15 residues long. Here the CDR3 reads CASSFYAGKHTEAFF. The CDR3 DNA follows: TGCGCCAGCAGCTTCTATGCAGGGAAGCACACTGAAGCTTTCTTT.

This sequence joins TRBV29-1 and TRBJ2-7, with 8 bases aligning to TRBD1. Per the germline V gene, CDR1 is SQVTM and CDR2 is ANQGSEA. The CDR3 runs to 13 residues. Trimming cost V 2 bases and J 3 bases; bases outside gene matches: 3. The CDR3 DNA reads as TGCAGCGTTGAAACAGGGGGAGTCTACGAGCAGTACTTC. This encodes CSVETGGVYEQYF.

The chain joins TRBV5-6 to TRBJ1-2, with D uncertain. The germline gives CDR1 SGHDT, CDR2 YYEEEE. V shed 2 bases and J shed 2 bases, with 10 bases lying between them. The CDR3 is 14 residues long. The CDR3 protein is CASSFRWSNYGYTF. CDR3 DNA sequence: TGTGCCAGCAGCTTCAGATGGTCCAACTATGGCTACACCTTC.

This chain links TRBV6-5 with TRBJ1-5; D ambiguous. The V end lost 6 bases, the J end lost 5 bases, and 11 bases lay between the germline ends. The length of the CDR3 is 13 residues. Per the germline V gene, CDR1 is MNHEY and CDR2 is SVGAGI. The CDR3 region is CASSPRGDQPQHF. The CDR3 nucleotides are TGTGCCAGCAGCCCCCGGGGTGATCAGCCCCAGCATTTT.

The V call is TRBV5-1, the J call TRBJ2-5, with 7 nucleotides matching TRBD2. The germline CDR1 and CDR2 sequences are SGHRS and YFSETQ. This CDR3 comprises 18 residues. J gave up 2 bases and V 0 bases, and 13 bases lay outside the gene matches. CDR3 DNA sequence: TGCGCCAGCAGCTTGGCCGGGGGGATCACCCCTCTTCAAGAGACCCAGTACTTC. Translated, it gives CASSLAGGITPLQETQYF.

The rearrangement joins TRBV28 to TRBJ2-7; 8 bases line up with TRBD1. CDR1 is MDHEN, CDR2 SYDVKM, per germline. The CDR3 spans 15 residues. V shed 5 bases and J 1 base; nucleotides not matched to a gene: 7. The CDR3: CASSPRGQASYEQYF. CDR3 coding DNA: TGTGCCAGCAGTCCTCGGGGACAGGCTTCCTACGAGCAGTACTTC.

V is TRBV18 and J is TRBJ1-2; TRBD1 might be the D (6 bases). The V end was cut by 2 bases, the J end by 1 base, with 17 bases between. Germline V lookup: CDR1 KGHSH, CDR2 LQKENI. The CDR3 loop spans 17 amino acids. In nucleotides, the CDR3 is TGTGCCAGCTCACCAACACCGAACAGGGCGATTAACTATGGCTACACCTTC. Translation: CASSPTPNRAINYGYTF. Full variable domain (rest looked up from reference TRBV18 and TRBJ1-2): NAGVMQNPRHLVRRRGQEARLRCSPMKGHSHVYWYRQLPEEGLKFMVYLQKENIIDESGMPKERFSAEFPKEGPSILRIQQVVRGDSAAYFCASSPTPNRAINYGYTFGSGTRLTVV.

This chain links TRBV25-1 with TRBJ1-3, with D unclear. Trimming took 2 bases from V and 1 from J, leaving 9 bases between them. CDR1 and CDR2 (germline): MGHDK, SYGVNS. This CDR3 contains 15 residues. As DNA, the CDR3 is TGTGCCAGCAGTGAACCTGGTAGATCTGGAAACACCATATATTTT. Amino acids: CASSEPGRSGNTIYF.

The count of this clone is one. The chain joins TRBV6-5 to TRBJ1-2; D gene unclear. CDR3 length: 14 amino acids. The ends were cut back, 4 bases at V and 4 bases at J, with 13 bases in the middle. Looked up from germline, CDR1 is MNHEY and CDR2 is SVGAGI. The CDR3 DNA is TGTGCCAGCAGTTTTGCCCTTGAGGGCTATGGCTACACCTTC. Translated: CASSFALEGYGYTF.

This rearrangement joins TRBV7-9 to TRBJ1-2, with D possibly TRBD1 on 6 matching bases. CDR1 is SEHNR and CDR2 is FQNEAQ in the germline V gene (reference sequence). The CDR3 contains 16 residues. Between the trimmed V and J ends, which lost 2 bases and 1 base, there was a span of 14 bases. In DNA, the CDR3 is TGTGCCAGCAGCTTATCCGAAAACAGGGTTAACTATGGCTACACCTTC. Amino acid sequence: CASSLSENRVNYGYTF.

This clone has only one observation. The gene calls are TRBV5-8 and TRBJ1-5, with 9 bases identical to TRBD1. This CDR3 has 15 residues. Germline-derived CDR1 and CDR2 are SGHTS and YDEGEE. V dropped 3 bases and J dropped 5; count of bases not matched to a gene: 6. The CDR3 loop reads CASSSGQGRDQPQHF. CDR3 bases: TGTGCCAGCAGCTCGGGACAGGGACGGGATCAGCCCCAGCATTTT.

J is TRBJ2-1 and V is TRBV5-1; 13 nucleotides line up with TRBD2. The CDR3 spans 14 residues. Germline assignment: CDR1 SGHRS and CDR2 YFSETQ. Trimming removed 4 bases from V and 16 bases from J; junction bases left unmatched: 11. The CDR3 region is CASSPTSGGNQGFF. In nucleotides, the CDR3 is TGCGCCAGCAGCCCGACTAGCGGGGGGAACCAGGGATTCTTC.